This record concerns one T cell receptor beta chain sequence. This clone was detected a few times. Its cognate antigen has yet to be identified. The input lacks base qualities; no much larger clone sits a single base away. A single peripheral blood draw of about 116 mL on average was collected from each donor into heparinised tubes. Using a panel that included CD45RO, CCR7, CD25, CD127, CD95 and CD27, naive, central memory, regulatory and stem cell-like memory CD4+ T cells were sorted on a BD FACSAria II. All sorted populations exceeded 98% purity. PBMCs were separated immediately by Lymphoprep density gradient centrifugation and were stained directly, without being cultured. Samples were stained and sorted in pairs, with one healthy donor and one patient per experiment, so that batch effects were minimized. The sample originates from a study of beta chain features in type 1 diabetes (dated by TCRdb to between 2018 and 2020). Study-wide context: Mean age, gender distribution, total cell number and subset yield did not differ between patients and healthy donors. Across all samples, about 110 million sorted cells were examined, and cell number per subset correlated strongly with RNA yield. In the study, TCRB repertoires of sorted circulating CD4+ T cell subsets from recently diagnosed type 1 diabetes patients were compared with those of matched healthy donors. Regulatory and stem cell-like memory subsets were isolated from only 8 patients and 8 healthy donors, whereas naive and central memory subsets came from all 30 or so donors. Study-level results and caveats: Shorter templates might have been favored by PCR, but patient and control samples were amplified and corrected together, so both groups would have been affected equally by any skew. Because the HLA sub-analyses included only small numbers of individuals, any influence of HLA type on TCRB rearrangement was left unresolved. Naive, central memory and regulatory TCRB repertoires appeared to be more similar among patients than among healthy donors. At VDJ recombination sites, type 1 diabetes patients had fewer insertions and more deleted nucleotides, which implies abnormalities in thymic rearrangement. Sequencing cDNA rather than genomic DNA could over-represent highly expressing activated cells, although activation and CD3 levels did not differ between groups. In all four CD4+ subsets, TCRB CDR3 length was moderately but significantly shorter in type 1 diabetes patients.

The entire isolated RNA was reverse transcribed using the High Capacity cDNA Reverse Transcription Kit, and thus expressed TCRB transcripts were sequenced. Deep immunoSEQ sequencing was applied to naive, central memory and regulatory T cell samples, giving an average of approximately 4 million total reads per sample. Sorted cells were lysed in RLT buffer, and RNA was extracted using DNase-treated RNeasy Micro or Mini kits according to cell number. To prevent cross-contamination, every cell subset was processed on its own, while patient and healthy donor samples were processed together. Using the immunoSEQ multiplex PCR, TCRB sequences were amplified from cDNA into 87-bp fragments spanning the CDR3 region. Sequencing of the amplicons was done on the Illumina HiSeq platform. Per the original workflow: PCR bias was computationally corrected using synthetic template baselines, reads within Hamming distance 2 were collapsed, and singletons that could not be merged were discarded. Reads were aligned to IMGT to assign V, D and J genes, CDR3 length, and insertions or deletions at six rearrangement sites. Clonotype counts were normalized to sorted cell number within each subset before computing true diversity and Gini coefficients with the tcR R package. The overlap coefficient, calculated on TCRB nucleotide sequences, was used to measure repertoire sharing. As a proxy for the pre-selection repertoire, out-of-frame TCRB sequences from naive cells were analyzed. TCRdb holds this immuneACCESS table with in-frame rearrangements only. Some clones are missing; in checked studies, unresolved V genes explain under half, and the rest has no known cause. V and J calls and clone size are copied from that table; D and trimming were computed from the DNA. Present in this sample are hundreds of thousands of clones, about an eighth of which were seen just once. The biggest ten clones account for approximately 0.022% of the sample.

CDR1 and CDR2 were assigned from the germline V gene as SGHRS and YFSETQ. The junction shows trimming of 1 base on V and 6 bases on J, and the gene matches do not reach 4 bases of it. From its cysteine to its phenylalanine, the CDR3 spans 15 amino acids. Kept here is only the CDR3 DNA, which spans 45 bases and is read in frame from base 1. This clonotype was sampled from a man aged 18 to 29 with type 1 diabetes. Sequencing used naive CD4+ T cells from blood. Taken with the paper, the label for cell subset or site translates to: true naive CD4+ T cells. The chain is assembled from TRBV5-1 and TRBJ2-1; a stretch of 10 junction bases matches TRBD1. The nucleotide sequence reads TGCGCCAGCAGCTTGCAGGGACAGGGGTCCAATGAGCAGTTCTTC. This sequence encodes CASSLQGQGSNEQFF.